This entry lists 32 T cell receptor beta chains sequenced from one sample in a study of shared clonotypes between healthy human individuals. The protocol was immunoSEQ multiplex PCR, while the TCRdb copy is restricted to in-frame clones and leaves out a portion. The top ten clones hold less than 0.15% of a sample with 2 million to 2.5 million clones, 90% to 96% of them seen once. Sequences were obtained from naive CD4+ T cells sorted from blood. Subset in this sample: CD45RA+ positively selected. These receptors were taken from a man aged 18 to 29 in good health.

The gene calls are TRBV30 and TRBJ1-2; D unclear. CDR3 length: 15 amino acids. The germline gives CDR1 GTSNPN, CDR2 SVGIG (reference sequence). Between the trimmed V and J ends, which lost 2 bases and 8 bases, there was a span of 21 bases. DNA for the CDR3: TGTGCCTGGAGTCCTACGACGCAGTGGCCCCCCGGCTACACCTTC. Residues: CAWSPTTQWPPGYTF. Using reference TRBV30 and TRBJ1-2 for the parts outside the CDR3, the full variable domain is SQTIHQWPATLVQPVGSPLSLECTVEGTSNPNLYWYRQAAGRGLQLLFYSVGIGQISSEVPQNLSASRPQDRQFILSSKKLLLSDSGFYLCAWSPTTQWPPGYTFGSGTRLTVV.

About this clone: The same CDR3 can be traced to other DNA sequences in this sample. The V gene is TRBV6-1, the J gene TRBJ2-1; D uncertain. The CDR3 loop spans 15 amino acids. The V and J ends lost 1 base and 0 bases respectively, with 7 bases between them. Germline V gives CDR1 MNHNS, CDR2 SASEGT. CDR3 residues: CASSEEGRSYNEQFF. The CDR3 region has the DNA TGTGCCAGCAGTGAAGAGGGCCGCTCCTACAATGAGCAGTTCTTC.

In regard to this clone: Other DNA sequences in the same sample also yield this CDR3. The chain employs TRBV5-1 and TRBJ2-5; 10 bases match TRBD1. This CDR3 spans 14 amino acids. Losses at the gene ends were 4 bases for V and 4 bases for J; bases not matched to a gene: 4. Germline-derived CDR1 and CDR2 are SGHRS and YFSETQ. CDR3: CASSQGQGGETQYF. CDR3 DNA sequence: TGCGCCAGCAGCCAAGGACAGGGGGGAGAGACCCAGTACTTC.

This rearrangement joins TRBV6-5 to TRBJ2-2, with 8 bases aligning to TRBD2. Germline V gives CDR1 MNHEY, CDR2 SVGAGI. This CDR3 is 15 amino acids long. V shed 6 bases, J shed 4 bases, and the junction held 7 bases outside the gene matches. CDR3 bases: TGTGCCAGCAGAAGGACTAGCCATGGCACCGGGGAGCTGTTTTTT. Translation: CASRRTSHGTGELFF.

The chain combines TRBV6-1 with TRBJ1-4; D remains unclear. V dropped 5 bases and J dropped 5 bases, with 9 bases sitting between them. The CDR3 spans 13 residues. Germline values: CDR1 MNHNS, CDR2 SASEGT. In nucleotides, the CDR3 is TGTGCCAGCAGTCAGGCTGGCAATGAAAAACTGTTTTTT. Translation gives CASSQAGNEKLFF.

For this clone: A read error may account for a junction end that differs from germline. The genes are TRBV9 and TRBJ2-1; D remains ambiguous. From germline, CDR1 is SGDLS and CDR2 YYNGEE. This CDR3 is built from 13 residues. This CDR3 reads CASSLTGPTELVF. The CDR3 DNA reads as TGTGCCAGCAGTTTAACCGGGCCCACAGAGTTGGTCTTC.

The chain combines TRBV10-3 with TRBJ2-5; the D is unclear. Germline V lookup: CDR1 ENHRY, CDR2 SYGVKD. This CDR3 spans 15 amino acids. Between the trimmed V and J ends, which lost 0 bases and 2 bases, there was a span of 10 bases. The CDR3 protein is CAISESIVDQETQYF. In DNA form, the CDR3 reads TGTGCCATCAGTGAGTCTATAGTAGATCAAGAGACCCAGTACTTC.

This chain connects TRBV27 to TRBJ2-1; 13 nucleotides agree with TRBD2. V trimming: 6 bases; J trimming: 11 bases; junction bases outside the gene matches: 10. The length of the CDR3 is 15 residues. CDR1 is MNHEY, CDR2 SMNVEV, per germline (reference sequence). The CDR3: CASSPGTSGALKQFF. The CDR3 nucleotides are TGTGCCAGCAGCCCCGGGACTAGCGGGGCTCTAAAGCAGTTCTTC.

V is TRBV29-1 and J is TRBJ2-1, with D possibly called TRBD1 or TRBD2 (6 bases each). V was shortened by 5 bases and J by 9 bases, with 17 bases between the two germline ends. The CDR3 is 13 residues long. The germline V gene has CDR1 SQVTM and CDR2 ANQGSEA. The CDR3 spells CSVRMGGLSEQFF. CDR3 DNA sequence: TGCAGCGTTAGGATGGGGGGCCTGAGTGAGCAGTTCTTC.

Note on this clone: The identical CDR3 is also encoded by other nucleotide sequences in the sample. The CDR3 region has the DNA TGTGCCAGCAGTTCGCCTGGACAGGGAAAGTATGGCTACACCTTC. Translating it yields CASSSPGQGKYGYTF. V usage is TRBV6-5 and J usage is TRBJ1-2, with 8 nucleotides matching TRBD1. CDR1 MNHEY and CDR2 SVGAGI come from the germline V gene. Unmatched junction bases numbered 9, after V lost 4 bases and J lost 5 bases. CDR3 size: 15 residues.

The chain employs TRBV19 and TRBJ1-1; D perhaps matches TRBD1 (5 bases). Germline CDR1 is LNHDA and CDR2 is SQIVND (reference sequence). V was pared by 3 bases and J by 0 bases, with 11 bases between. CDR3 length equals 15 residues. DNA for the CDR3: TGTGCCAGTAGTATGGGGACTGTGATGAACACTGAAGCTTTCTTT. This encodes CASSMGTVMNTEAFF.

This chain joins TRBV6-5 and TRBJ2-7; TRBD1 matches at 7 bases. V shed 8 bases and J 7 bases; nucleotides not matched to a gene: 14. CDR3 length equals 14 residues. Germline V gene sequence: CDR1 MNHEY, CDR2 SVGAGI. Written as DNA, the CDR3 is TGTGCCAGCGGAACGGGACAGCTTTCTAGGGAGCAGTACTTC. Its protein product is CASGTGQLSREQYF.

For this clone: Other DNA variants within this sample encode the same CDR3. The CDR3 region is CSASVQETQYF. CDR3 bases: TGCAGTGCTAGTGTCCAAGAGACCCAGTACTTC. The rearrangement links TRBV20-1 to TRBJ2-5; unclear D gene. The CDR3 consists of 11 residues. Looked up from germline, CDR1 is DFQATT and CDR2 is SNEGSKA (reference sequence). V shed 3 bases and J shed 1 base, with 3 bases lying between them.

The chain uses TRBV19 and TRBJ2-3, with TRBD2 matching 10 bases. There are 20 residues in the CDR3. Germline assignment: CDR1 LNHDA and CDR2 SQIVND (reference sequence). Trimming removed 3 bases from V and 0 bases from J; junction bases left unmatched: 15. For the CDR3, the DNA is TGTGCCAGTAGTATTGGACTCACTAGCGGGAAGCGCTTGAGCACAGATACGCAGTATTTT. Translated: CASSIGLTSGKRLSTDTQYF.

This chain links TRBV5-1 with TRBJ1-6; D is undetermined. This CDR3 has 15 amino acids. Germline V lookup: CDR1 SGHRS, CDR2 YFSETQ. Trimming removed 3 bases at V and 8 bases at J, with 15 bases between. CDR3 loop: CASSSSTDPDSPLHF. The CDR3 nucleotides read TGCGCCAGCAGCTCCTCGACTGATCCGGATTCACCCCTCCACTTT.

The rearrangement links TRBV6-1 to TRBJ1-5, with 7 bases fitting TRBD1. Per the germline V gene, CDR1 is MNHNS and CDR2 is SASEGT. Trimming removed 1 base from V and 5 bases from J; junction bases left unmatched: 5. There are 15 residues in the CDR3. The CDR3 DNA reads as TGTGCCAGCAGTGAAGGATTACAGGGGTATCAGCCCCAGCATTTT. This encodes CASSEGLQGYQPQHF.

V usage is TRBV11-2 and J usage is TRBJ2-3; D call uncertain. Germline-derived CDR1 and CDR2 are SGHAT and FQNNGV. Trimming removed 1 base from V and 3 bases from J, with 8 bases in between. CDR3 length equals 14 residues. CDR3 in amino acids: CASSLVDRTDTQYF. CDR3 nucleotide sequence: TGTGCCAGCAGCTTAGTAGATCGGACAGATACGCAGTATTTT.

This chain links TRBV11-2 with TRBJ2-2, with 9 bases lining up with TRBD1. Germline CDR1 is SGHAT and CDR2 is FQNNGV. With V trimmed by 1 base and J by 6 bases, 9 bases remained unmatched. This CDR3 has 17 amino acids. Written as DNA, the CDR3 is TGTGCCAGCAGCTTAGGACGGGGACAGGGTATCTCCGGGGAGCTGTTTTTT. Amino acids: CASSLGRGQGISGELFF.

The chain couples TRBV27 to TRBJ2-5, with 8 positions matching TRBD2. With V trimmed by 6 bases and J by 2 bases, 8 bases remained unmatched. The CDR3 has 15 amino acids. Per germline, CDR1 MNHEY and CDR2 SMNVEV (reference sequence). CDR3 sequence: CASSFTSGAQETQYF. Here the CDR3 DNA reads TGTGCCAGCAGCTTCACTAGCGGTGCACAAGAGACCCAGTACTTC.

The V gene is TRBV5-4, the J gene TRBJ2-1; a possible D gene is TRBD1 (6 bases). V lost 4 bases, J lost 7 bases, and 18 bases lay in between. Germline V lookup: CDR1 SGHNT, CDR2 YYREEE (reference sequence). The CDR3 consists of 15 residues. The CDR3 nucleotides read TGTGCCAGCAGCCGACCTACAGGGTTAGGGAATGAGCAGTTCTTC. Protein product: CASSRPTGLGNEQFF.

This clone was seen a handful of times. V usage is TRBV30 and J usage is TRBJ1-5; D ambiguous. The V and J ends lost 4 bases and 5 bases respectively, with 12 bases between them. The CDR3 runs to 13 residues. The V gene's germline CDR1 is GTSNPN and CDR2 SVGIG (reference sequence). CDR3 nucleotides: TGTGCCTGGAATCCTCGTTGGGATCAGCCCCAGCATTTT. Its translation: CAWNPRWDQPQHF.

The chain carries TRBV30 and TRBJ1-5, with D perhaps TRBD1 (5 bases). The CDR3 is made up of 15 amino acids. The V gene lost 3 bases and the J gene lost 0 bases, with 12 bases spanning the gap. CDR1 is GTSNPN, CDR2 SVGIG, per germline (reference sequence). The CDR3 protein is CAWSPGSVSNQPQHF. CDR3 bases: TGTGCCTGGAGCCCAGGGAGTGTTAGCAATCAGCCCCAGCATTTT.

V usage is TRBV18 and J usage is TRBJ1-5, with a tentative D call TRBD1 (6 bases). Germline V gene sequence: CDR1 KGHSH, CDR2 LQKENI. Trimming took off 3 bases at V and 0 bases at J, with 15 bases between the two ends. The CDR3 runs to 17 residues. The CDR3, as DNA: TGTGCCAGCTCACCGTCGACAGGTGGGTATAGCAATCAGCCCCAGCATTTT. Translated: CASSPSTGGYSNQPQHF.

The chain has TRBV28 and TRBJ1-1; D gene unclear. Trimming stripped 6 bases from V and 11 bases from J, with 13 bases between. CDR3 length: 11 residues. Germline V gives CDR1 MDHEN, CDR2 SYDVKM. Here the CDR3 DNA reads TGTGCCAGCAGCGCATTTCGTGGGGCTTTCTTT. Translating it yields CASSAFRGAFF.

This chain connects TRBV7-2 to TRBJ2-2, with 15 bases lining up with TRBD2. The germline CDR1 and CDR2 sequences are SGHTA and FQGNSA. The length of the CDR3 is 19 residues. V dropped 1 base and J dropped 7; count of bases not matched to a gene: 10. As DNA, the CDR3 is TGTGCCAGCAGCTTAGTAGTTATCCCGGGACTAGCGGGAGGCGGGGAGCTGTTTTTT. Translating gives CASSLVVIPGLAGGGELFF. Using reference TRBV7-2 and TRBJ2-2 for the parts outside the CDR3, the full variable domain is GAGVSQSPSNKVTEKGKDVELRCDPISGHTALYWYRQSLGQGLEFLIYFQGNSAPDKSGLPSDRFSAERTGGSVSTLTIQRTQQEDSAVYLCASSLVVIPGLAGGGELFFGEGSRLTVL.

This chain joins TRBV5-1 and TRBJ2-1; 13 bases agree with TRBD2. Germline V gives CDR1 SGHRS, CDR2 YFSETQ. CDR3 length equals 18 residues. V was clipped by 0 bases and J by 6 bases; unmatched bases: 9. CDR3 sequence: CASSLVSGLAGIANEQFF. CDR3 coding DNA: TGCGCCAGCAGCTTGGTTTCGGGACTAGCGGGAATAGCCAATGAGCAGTTCTTC.

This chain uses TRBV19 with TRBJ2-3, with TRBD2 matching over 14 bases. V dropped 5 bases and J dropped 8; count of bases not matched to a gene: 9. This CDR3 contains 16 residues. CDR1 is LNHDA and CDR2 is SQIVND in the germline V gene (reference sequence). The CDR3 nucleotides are TGTGCCAGTAGTCCCCGACTAGCGGGGGGGCCGGTTACGCAGTATTTT. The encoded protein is CASSPRLAGGPVTQYF.

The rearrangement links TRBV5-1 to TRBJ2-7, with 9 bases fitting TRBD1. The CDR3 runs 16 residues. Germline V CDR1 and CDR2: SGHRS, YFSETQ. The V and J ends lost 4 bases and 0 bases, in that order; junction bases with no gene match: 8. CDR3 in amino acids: CASSPRGTGSSYEQYF. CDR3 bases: TGCGCCAGCAGCCCACGGGGGACAGGGAGCTCCTACGAGCAGTACTTC. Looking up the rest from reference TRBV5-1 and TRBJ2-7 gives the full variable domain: KAGVTQTPRYLIKTRGQQVTLSCSPISGHRSVSWYQQTPGQGLQFLFEYFSETQRNKGNFPGRFSGRQFSNSRSEMNVSTLELGDSALYLCASSPRGTGSSYEQYFGPGTRLTVT.

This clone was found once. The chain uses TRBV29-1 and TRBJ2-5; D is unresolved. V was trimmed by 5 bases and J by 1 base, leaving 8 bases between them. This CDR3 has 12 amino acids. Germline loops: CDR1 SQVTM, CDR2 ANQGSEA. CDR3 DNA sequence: TGCAGCGTTCCTCACGGCCAAGAGACCCAGTACTTC. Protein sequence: CSVPHGQETQYF.

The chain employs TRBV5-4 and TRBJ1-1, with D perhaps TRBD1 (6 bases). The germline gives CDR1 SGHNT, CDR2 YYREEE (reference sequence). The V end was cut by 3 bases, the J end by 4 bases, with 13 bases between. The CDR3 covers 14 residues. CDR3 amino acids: CASSSGGPSTEAFF. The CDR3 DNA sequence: TGTGCCAGCAGCTCTGGGGGCCCCAGCACTGAAGCTTTCTTT.

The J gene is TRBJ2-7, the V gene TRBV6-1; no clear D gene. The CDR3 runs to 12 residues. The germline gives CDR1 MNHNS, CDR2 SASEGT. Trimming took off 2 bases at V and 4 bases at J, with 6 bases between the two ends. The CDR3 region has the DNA TGTGCCAGCAGTGAAACAAGATACGAGCAGTACTTC. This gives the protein CASSETRYEQYF.

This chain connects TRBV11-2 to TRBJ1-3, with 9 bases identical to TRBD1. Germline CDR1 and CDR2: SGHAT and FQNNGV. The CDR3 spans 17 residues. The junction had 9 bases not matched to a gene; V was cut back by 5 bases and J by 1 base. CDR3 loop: CASSVSTGGGSGNTIYF. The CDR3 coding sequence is TGTGCCAGCAGCGTTTCGACAGGGGGAGGGTCTGGAAACACCATATATTTT.